The T cell receptor beta chain under discussion was sequenced for a study of T cell responses to AZD1222 COVID-19 vaccine. Clones were sequenced by immunoSEQ multiplex PCR, and TCRdb holds only the in-frame ones, with some missing. The table records over 150,000 clones, 80% to 90% of them present only once. V dropped 5 bases and J dropped 2 bases, with 15 bases sitting between them. The CDR3 extends over 15 amino acids. Germline V gives CDR1 LNHDA, CDR2 SQIVND (reference sequence). The table lists this clone with a few counts. Antigen unknown. Points from the study as a whole: Unmutated variant regions reportedly attract nearly half of all spike-specific TCRs.

This chain links TRBV19 with TRBJ1-1; D is possibly TRBD1 (5 bases). The sequence came from an adult in good health. The source was peripheral blood, collected on day 0 of AZD1222 vaccination. Here the CDR3 reads CASSLGPLLNTEAFF. The CDR3, as DNA: TGTGCCAGTAGTTTGGGGCCCCTCCTTAACACTGAAGCTTTCTTT.